The 13 T cell receptor beta chains below were found in one sample sequenced in a study of shared clonotypes between healthy human individuals. Clones were sequenced by immunoSEQ multiplex PCR, and TCRdb holds only the in-frame ones, with some missing. This table has approximately 2.3 million clones, approximately 95% appearing once. Source material: naive CD4+ T cells from PBMCs. Subset meaning: CD45RA+ positively selected. The source is a man younger than 35 in good health. Some clones in this sample may be carry-over from other donors' samples.

About this clone itself: The same CDR3 can be traced to other DNA sequences in this sample. This chain joins TRBV18 and TRBJ1-3; TRBD1 aligns across 7 bases. From germline, CDR1 is KGHSH and CDR2 LQKENI. The length of the CDR3 is 16 residues. The trim removed 2 bases at V and 0 bases at J, leaving 4 bases unmatched. The DNA of the CDR3 is TGTGCCAGCTCACCAAACAGGGGTAGCTCTGGAAACACCATATATTTT. The encoded protein is CASSPNRGSSGNTIYF.

This rearrangement joins TRBV6-7 to TRBJ1-5; a possible D gene is TRBD1 (5 bases). TRBV6-7 is designated an ORF whose function remains uncertain. The V gene lost 6 bases and the J gene lost 0 bases, with 12 bases spanning the gap. The CDR3 loop spans 15 amino acids. CDR3 protein: CASSRQKHSNQPQHF. In nucleotides, the CDR3 is TGTGCCAGCAGCCGACAGAAGCATAGCAATCAGCCCCAGCATTTT.

The chain couples TRBV30 to TRBJ2-3; TRBD2 might be the D (5 bases). V gave up 4 bases and J gave up 3 bases, with 11 bases separating them. The CDR3 is made up of 13 amino acids. Germline CDR1 is GTSNPN and CDR2 is SVGIG (reference sequence). For the CDR3, the DNA is TGTGCCTGGATGCGGGTTCCGACAGATACGCAGTATTTT. This encodes CAWMRVPTDTQYF. Full variable domain (remainder filled in from reference TRBV30 and TRBJ2-3): SQTIHQWPATLVQPVGSPLSLECTVEGTSNPNLYWYRQAAGRGLQLLFYSVGIGQISSEVPQNLSASRPQDRQFILSSKKLLLSDSGFYLCAWMRVPTDTQYFGPGTRLTVL.

V is TRBV7-2 and J is TRBJ2-2; 7 positions agree with TRBD2. The CDR3 loop spans 14 amino acids. Germline CDR1 reads SGHTA; CDR2 reads FQGNSA. V lost 7 bases and J lost 7; bases outside the gene matches: 9. The DNA for the CDR3 is TGTGCCAGCACCCAAGGGAGGGTTGTCGGGGAGCTGTTTTTT. Protein sequence: CASTQGRVVGELFF.

This chain joins TRBV28 and TRBJ1-2; D not certain. The ends were cut back, 6 bases at V and 3 bases at J, with 17 bases in the middle. Germline CDR1 reads MDHEN; CDR2 reads SYDVKM. This CDR3 contains 15 residues. CDR3 bases: TGTGCCAGCAGACCTAGAAGGACCTCTTACTATGGCTACACCTTC. Translation: CASRPRRTSYYGYTF.

The rearrangement uses TRBV7-3 and TRBJ2-2; 7 nucleotides align to TRBD2. V was pared by 2 bases and J by 1 base, with 1 base of the junction left unmatched. Germline V gene sequence: CDR1 SGHTA, CDR2 FQGTGA. CDR3 length equals 15 residues. Here the CDR3 DNA reads TGTGCCAGCAGCTTAGTAGCGGGGAACACCGGGGAGCTGTTTTTT. Protein product: CASSLVAGNTGELFF.

The rearrangement joins TRBV5-1 to TRBJ1-1; TRBD1 matches at 10 bases. The CDR3 spans 17 residues. Germline trimming cut 4 bases from V and 5 bases from J; bases unmatched to any gene: 14. Germline CDR1 and CDR2: SGHRS and YFSETQ. DNA for the CDR3: TGCGCCAGCAGCAATTCATTGACAGGGGGCGCGGGAACTGAAGCTTTCTTT. Protein product: CASSNSLTGGAGTEAFF.

Concerning this clone: The sample contains more than one DNA sequence encoding this CDR3. The rearrangement uses TRBV27 and TRBJ2-5; no firm D call. Germline CDR1 MNHEY, CDR2 SMNVEV (reference sequence). V dropped 4 bases and J dropped 4 bases, with 4 bases sitting between them. This CDR3 is built from 11 residues. The CDR3 DNA follows: TGTGCCAGCAGTTCCGGAGAGACCCAGTACTTC. Residues: CASSSGETQYF.

Concerning this clone itself: Other DNA sequences in this specimen translate into the identical CDR3. CDR3 in amino acids: CASSQGAYNEQFF. For the CDR3, the DNA is TGCGCCAGCAGCCAGGGGGCCTACAATGAGCAGTTCTTC. The chain recombines TRBV4-3 with TRBJ2-1; TRBD1 or TRBD2 may be the D gene (5 bases each). The CDR3 covers 13 residues. V was pared by 3 bases and J by 2 bases, with 5 bases between. In germline, CDR1 is LGHNA, CDR2 YSLEER.

J is TRBJ2-7 and V is TRBV27; 14 nucleotides align to TRBD2. V shed 6 bases and J 1 base; nucleotides not matched to a gene: 11. The CDR3 consists of 18 residues. The germline V gene has CDR1 MNHEY and CDR2 SMNVEV (reference sequence). In DNA, the CDR3 is TGTGCCAGCAGCCTGACTAGCGGGAGGGGGTTGCCTTCCTACGAGCAGTACTTC. Protein: CASSLTSGRGLPSYEQYF.

This sequence joins TRBV6-5 and TRBJ1-1; D not certain. CDR1 and CDR2 (germline): MNHEY, SVGAGI. V lost 4 bases and J lost 1, with 7 bases in between. This CDR3 is built from 13 residues. The CDR3 DNA reads as TGTGCCAGCAGTTCCTGGAAGAACACTGAAGCTTTCTTT. Amino acids: CASSSWKNTEAFF.

The V call is TRBV28, the J call TRBJ2-5; either TRBD1 or TRBD2 may supply D (7 bases each). Germline loops: CDR1 MDHEN, CDR2 SYDVKM. V was cut by 7 bases and J by 5 bases, with 17 bases left in between. This CDR3 is built from 14 residues. CDR3 bases: TGTGCCAGCACCTTGAGGGGAGGGGGCGAGACCCAGTACTTC. Its translation is CASTLRGGGETQYF. Full variable domain (rest looked up from reference TRBV28 and TRBJ2-5): DVKVTQSSRYLVKRTGEKVFLECVQDMDHENMFWYRQDPGLGLRLIYFSYDVKMKEKGDIPEGYSVSREKKERFSLILESASTNQTSMYLCASTLRGGGETQYFGPGTRLLVL.

The chain uses TRBV5-1 and TRBJ2-1; 12 bases are a match to TRBD2. Trimming cost V 4 bases and J 9 bases; bases outside gene matches: 5. CDR1 and CDR2 (germline): SGHRS, YFSETQ. The CDR3 runs 14 residues. The CDR3 DNA is TGCGCCAGCAGCGTGACTAGCGGGAGCCTTGAGCAGTTCTTC. Translated: CASSVTSGSLEQFF.